This T cell receptor (beta chain) was sequenced for a study of CD8 T cells in ankylosing spondylitis. Findings of the study overall: Reports of some motif variants in reactive arthritis synovial fluid and blood predate this one.

This clonotype was recorded at least ten times. What it binds is not known. Germline CDR1 reads SGHTA; CDR2 reads FQGNSA. The CDR3 loop spans 13 amino acids. Between the trimmed V and J ends, which lost 3 bases and 2 bases, there was a span of 7 bases. TCR beta libraries were made by quantitative 5'-RACE with molecular barcodes. TCRdb reprocessed the 5' RACE reads via MiXCR and lists one record per CDR3 protein. In the table there are 80,000 to 100,000 distinct CDR3 sequences, just under 9% of which are singletons. V is TRBV7-2 and J is TRBJ2-5, with D hard to call. This receptor was obtained from a male donor with ankylosing spondylitis or in good health (not recorded which). Specimen: blood, either unsorted or a sorted T cell fraction (not recorded which). CDR3 nucleotides: TGTGCCAGCAGCTTCGATAGGCAAGAGACCCAGTACTTC. Its protein product is CASSFDRQETQYF.